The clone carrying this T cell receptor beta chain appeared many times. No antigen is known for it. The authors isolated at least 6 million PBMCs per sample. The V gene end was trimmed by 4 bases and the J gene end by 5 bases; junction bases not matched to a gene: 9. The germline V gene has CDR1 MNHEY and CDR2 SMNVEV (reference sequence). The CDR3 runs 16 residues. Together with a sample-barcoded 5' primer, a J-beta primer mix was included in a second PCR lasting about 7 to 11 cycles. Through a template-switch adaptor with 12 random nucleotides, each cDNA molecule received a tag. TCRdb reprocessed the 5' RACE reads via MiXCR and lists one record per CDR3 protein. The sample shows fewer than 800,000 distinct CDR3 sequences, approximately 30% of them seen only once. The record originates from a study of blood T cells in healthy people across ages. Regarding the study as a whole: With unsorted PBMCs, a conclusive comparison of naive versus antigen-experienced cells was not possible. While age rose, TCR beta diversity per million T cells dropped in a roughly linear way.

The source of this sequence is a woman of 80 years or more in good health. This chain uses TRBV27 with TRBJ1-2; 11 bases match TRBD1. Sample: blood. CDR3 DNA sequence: TGTGCCAGCAGTTCCAAAGGGACAGGGGGTTCATATGGCTACACCTTC. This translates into CASSSKGTGGSYGYTF.